Shown below are 14 T cell receptor beta chains from a single sample sequenced in a study of breast tumors, draining lymph nodes, adjacent tissues. TCRdb fed the multiplex PCR reads into MiXCR, producing one record per CDR3 protein. The table has about 16,000 distinct CDR3 sequences, around 50% seen once. Sequenced sample: tumor-adjacent breast tissue. The receptors here all came from a female donor with breast cancer. Some clones in this sample may be carry-over from other donors' samples.

This clonotype is labeled as medium-sized. The chain carries TRBV29-1 and TRBJ1-2; D ambiguous. Germline V CDR1 and CDR2: SQVTM, ANQGSEA. Trimming shortened V by 7 bases and J by 4 bases, and 28 bases separated the two germline ends. The CDR3 length is 17 residues. CDR3 nucleotides: TGCAGCGCTGTTGATAGTAGCTCGAGGACGTCGGGCTATGGCTACACCTTC. Protein product: CSAVDSSSRTSGYGYTF.

This clonotype occurred many times. A read error may be the cause here, since a much bigger clone is one base away. J is TRBJ1-2 and V is TRBV5-4; D gene uncertain. The V end lost 6 bases, the J end lost 4 bases, and 16 bases lay between the germline ends. Germline lookup yields CDR1 SGHNT and CDR2 YYREEE (reference sequence). This CDR3 has 14 amino acids. The CDR3 bases are TGTGCCAGCACCTCTAAGGAGGCTAGCTATGGCTACACCTTC. Translation: CASTSKEASYGYTF.

This clonotype was seen repeatedly, ten times or more. The chain links TRBV7-8 to TRBJ2-1, with D possibly called TRBD1 or TRBD2 (5 bases each). The germline gives CDR1 SGHVS, CDR2 FQNEAQ. V lost 10 bases, J lost 3 bases, and 13 bases lay in between. This CDR3 spans 13 amino acids. CDR3 sequence (DNA): TGTGCCATCGGGGCTACAGGCTACAATGAGCAGTTCTTC. Its translation: CAIGATGYNEQFF.

There are many counts of this clonotype. The rearrangement joins TRBV7-9 to TRBJ2-3; a possible D gene is TRBD2 (5 bases). CDR3 length: 16 residues. Trimming stripped 4 bases from V and 2 bases from J, with 16 bases between. Germline values: CDR1 SEHNR, CDR2 FQNEAQ (reference sequence). CDR3 loop: CASSSRVGGSTDTQYF. CDR3 DNA: TGTGCCAGCAGCTCCCGGGTGGGCGGGTCCACAGATACGCAGTATTTT.

The CDR3 sequence: CASSPTLQGWQYF. The CDR3, as DNA: TGTGCCAGCAGCCCCACCCTACAGGGGTGGCAGTACTTC. The chain employs TRBV7-9 and TRBJ2-7; 7 bases agree with TRBD1. The CDR3 length is 13 residues. V was clipped by 5 bases and J by 9 bases; unmatched bases: 10. Germline V CDR1 and CDR2: SEHNR, FQNEAQ (reference sequence).

At least ten counts were recorded for this clonotype. This sequence joins TRBV5-1 and TRBJ2-3, with TRBD2 matching over 8 bases. The CDR3 has 16 residues. The germline CDR1 and CDR2 sequences are SGHRS and YFSETQ. The V gene end was trimmed by 0 bases and the J gene end by 10 bases; junction bases not matched to a gene: 13. CDR3 sequence: CASSLAVAGAGDAQYF. Here the CDR3 DNA reads TGCGCCAGCAGCTTGGCCGTGGCGGGAGCGGGGGATGCGCAGTATTTT.

The chain couples TRBV20-1 to TRBJ2-1; the match to TRBD2 covers 10 bases. With 1 base clipped from V and 7 bases from J, the junction kept 4 bases outside the gene matches. The CDR3 length is 14 residues. CDR1 and CDR2 (germline): DFQATT, SNEGSKA (reference sequence). CDR3 sequence (DNA): TGCAGTGCTAGAGGGGTTAGCGGGAGGAATGAGCAGTTCTTC. Protein: CSARGVSGRNEQFF.

This chain joins TRBV9 and TRBJ2-5; the D gene is possibly TRBD2 (6 bases). From germline, CDR1 is SGDLS and CDR2 YYNGEE. V lost 0 bases, J lost 3 bases, and 12 bases lay in between. The CDR3 has 15 amino acids. The CDR3 sequence: CASSVEAGREETQYF. The CDR3 DNA reads TGTGCCAGCAGCGTAGAGGCGGGGCGGGAAGAGACCCAGTACTTC.

By proportion, this clonotype is medium-sized (0.01 to 0.1%). This chain uses TRBV4-1 with TRBJ2-1, with D possibly matching TRBD1 (6 bases). Germline CDR1 reads MGHRA; CDR2 reads YSYEKL. The CDR3 is made up of 17 amino acids. V was shortened by 1 base and J by 0 bases, with 13 bases between the two germline ends. As DNA, the CDR3 is TGCGCCAGCAGCCAAGTTGTTAGACAGGACTCCTACAATGAGCAGTTCTTC. Encoded protein: CASSQVVRQDSYNEQFF.

This clonotype was counted at least ten times. The gene calls are TRBV20-1 and TRBJ2-5; 7 bases agree with TRBD2. The CDR3 sequence is 17 residues long. The germline CDR1 and CDR2 sequences are DFQATT and SNEGSKA (reference sequence). Germline trimming cut 0 bases from V and 0 bases from J; bases unmatched to any gene: 10. CDR3 nucleotide sequence: TGCAGTGCTAGAGATTGGGAGGGCTCCTCGTACCAAGAGACCCAGTACTTC. Its translation is CSARDWEGSSYQETQYF.

The chain carries TRBV15 and TRBJ1-5, with 7 bases fitting TRBD1. The CDR3 has 15 amino acids. Germline V CDR1 and CDR2: LNHNV, YYDKDF (reference sequence). With 2 bases clipped from V and 3 bases from J, the junction kept 4 bases outside the gene matches. The CDR3 DNA is TGTGCCACCAGCAGAACCGGGACAGTCAATCAGCCCCAGCATTTT. Its protein product is CATSRTGTVNQPQHF.

The V call is TRBV5-8, the J call TRBJ2-2; 13 nucleotides align to TRBD2. The CDR3 covers 15 residues. Germline assignment: CDR1 SGHTS and CDR2 YDEGEE. CDR3 coding DNA: TGTGTCAGTAGGACTAGCGGGGGGAACACCGGGGAGCTGTTTTTT. Residues: CVSRTSGGNTGELFF.

This clonotype counts as large. This may stem from a read error, because a much larger clone lies one nucleotide away. V and J are TRBV5-5 and TRBJ2-7; 8 nucleotides line up with TRBD1. Germline lookup yields CDR1 SGHKS and CDR2 YYEKEE (reference sequence). V lost 4 bases and J lost 7; bases outside the gene matches: 10. CDR3 length equals 14 residues. CDR3 nucleotides: TGTGCCAGCAGCGGGGGACAGGCGGCGCGGGAGCAGTACTTC. Translation: CASSGGQAAREQYF.

This chain links TRBV5-1 with TRBJ1-6; 9 bases align to TRBD1. The CDR3 extends over 15 amino acids. V lost 0 bases to trimming and J lost 8 bases; unmatched junction nucleotides: 3. The V gene's germline CDR1 is SGHRS and CDR2 YFSETQ. CDR3 sequence (DNA): TGCGCCAGCAGCTTGGGGGACAGGGCTGATTCACCCCTCCACTTT. It encodes CASSLGDRADSPLHF.